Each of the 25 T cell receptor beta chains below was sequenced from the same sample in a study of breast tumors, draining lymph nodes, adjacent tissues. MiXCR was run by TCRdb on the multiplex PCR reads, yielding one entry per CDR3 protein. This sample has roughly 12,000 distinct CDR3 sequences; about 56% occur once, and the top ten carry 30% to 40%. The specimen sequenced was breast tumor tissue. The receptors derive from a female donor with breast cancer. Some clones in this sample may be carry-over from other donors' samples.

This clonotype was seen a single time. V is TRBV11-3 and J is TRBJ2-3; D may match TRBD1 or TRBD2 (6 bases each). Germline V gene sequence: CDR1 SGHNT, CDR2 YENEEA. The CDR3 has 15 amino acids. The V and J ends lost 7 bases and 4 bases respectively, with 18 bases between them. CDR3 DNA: TGTGCCAGCACCTCAGGGGCGGGATTTGCAGATACGCAGTATTTT. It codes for CASTSGAGFADTQYF.

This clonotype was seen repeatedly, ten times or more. CDR3 loop: CATPNAGTGSPLHF. The CDR3 DNA is TGTGCCACCCCCAATGCCGGGACAGGTTCACCCCTCCACTTT. The genes are TRBV30 and TRBJ1-6; TRBD1 agrees at 8 bases. The CDR3 is made up of 14 amino acids. J gave up 9 bases and V 8 bases, and 12 bases lay outside the gene matches. Germline CDR1 reads GTSNPN; CDR2 reads SVGIG (reference sequence).

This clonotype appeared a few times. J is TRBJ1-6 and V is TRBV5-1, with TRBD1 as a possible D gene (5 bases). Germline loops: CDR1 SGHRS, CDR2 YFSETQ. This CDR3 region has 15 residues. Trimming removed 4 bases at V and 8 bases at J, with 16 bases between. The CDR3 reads CASSLSGGPYSPLHF. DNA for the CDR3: TGCGCCAGCAGCCTCTCGGGGGGACCATATTCACCCCTCCACTTT.

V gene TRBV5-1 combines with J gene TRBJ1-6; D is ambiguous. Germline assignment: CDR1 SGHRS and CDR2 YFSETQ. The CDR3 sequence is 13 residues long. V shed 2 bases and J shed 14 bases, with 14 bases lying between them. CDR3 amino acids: CASSFGRSNALHF. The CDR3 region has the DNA TGCGCCAGCAGCTTCGGAAGGTCAAACGCCCTCCACTTT.

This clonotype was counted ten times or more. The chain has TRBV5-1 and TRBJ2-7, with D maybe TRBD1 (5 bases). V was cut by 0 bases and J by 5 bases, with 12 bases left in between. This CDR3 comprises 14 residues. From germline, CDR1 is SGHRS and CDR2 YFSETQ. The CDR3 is CASSLGQGYDEQYF. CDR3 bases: TGCGCCAGCAGCTTGGGCCAGGGCTACGACGAGCAGTACTTC.

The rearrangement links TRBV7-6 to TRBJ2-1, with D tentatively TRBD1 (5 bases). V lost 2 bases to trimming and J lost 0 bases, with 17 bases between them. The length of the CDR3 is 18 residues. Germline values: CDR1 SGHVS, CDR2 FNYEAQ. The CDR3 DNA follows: TGTGCCAGCAGCTTACAAGCGTGGACACCGAGCTCCTACAATGAGCAGTTCTTC. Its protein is CASSLQAWTPSSYNEQFF.

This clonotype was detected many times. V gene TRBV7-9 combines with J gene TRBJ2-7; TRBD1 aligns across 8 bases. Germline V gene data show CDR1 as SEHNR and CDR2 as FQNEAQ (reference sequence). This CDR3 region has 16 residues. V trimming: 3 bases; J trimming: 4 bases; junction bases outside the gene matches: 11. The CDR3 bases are TGTGCCAGCAGCTTGCATCAGGGGGCTAGCGTGTACGAGCAGTACTTC. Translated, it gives CASSLHQGASVYEQYF.

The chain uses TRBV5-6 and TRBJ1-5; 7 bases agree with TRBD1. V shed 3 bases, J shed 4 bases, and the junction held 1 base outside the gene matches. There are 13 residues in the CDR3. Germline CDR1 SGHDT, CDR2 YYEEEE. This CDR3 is CASSSTGNQPQHF. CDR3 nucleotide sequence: TGTGCCAGCAGCTCGACAGGGAATCAGCCCCAGCATTTT.

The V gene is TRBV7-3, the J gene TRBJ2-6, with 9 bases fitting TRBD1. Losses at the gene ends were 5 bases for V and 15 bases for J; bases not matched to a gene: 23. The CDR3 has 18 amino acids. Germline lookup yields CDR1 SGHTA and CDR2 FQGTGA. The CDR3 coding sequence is TGTGCCAGCAGCCTGAGGACAGGGGTCCTCTCTGGGGCCCACGCCCTGACTTTC. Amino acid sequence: CASSLRTGVLSGAHALTF.

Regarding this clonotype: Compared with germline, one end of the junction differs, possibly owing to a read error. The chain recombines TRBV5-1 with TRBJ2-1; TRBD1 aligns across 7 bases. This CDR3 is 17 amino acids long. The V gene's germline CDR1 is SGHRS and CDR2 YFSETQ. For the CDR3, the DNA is TGCGCCAGCAGCTTGGGACACCGGGACAGTGGTATCAATGGGCAGTTCTTC. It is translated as CASSLGHRDSGINGQFF.

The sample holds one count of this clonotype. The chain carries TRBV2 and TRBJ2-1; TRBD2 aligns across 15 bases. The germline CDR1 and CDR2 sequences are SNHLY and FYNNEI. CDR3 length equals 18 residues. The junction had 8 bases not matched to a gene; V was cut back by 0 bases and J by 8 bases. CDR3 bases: TGTGCCAGCAGTGAAGCCTGGACTAGCGGGGGGGCTTCGGATGAGCAGTTCTTC. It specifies CASSEAWTSGGASDEQFF.

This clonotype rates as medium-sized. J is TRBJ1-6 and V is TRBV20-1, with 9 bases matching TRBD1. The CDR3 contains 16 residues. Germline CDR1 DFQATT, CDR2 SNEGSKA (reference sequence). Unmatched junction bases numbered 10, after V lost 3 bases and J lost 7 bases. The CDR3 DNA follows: TGCAGTGCTAGGCCCGGGACAGGGTTTTTAAATTCACCCCTCCACTTT. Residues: CSARPGTGFLNSPLHF.

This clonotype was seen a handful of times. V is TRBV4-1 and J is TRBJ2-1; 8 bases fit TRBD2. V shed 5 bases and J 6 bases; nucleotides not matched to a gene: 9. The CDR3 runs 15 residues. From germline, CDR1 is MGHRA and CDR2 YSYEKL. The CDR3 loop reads CASSITSGLTNEQFF. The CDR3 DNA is TGCGCCAGCAGCATAACTAGCGGTCTCACCAATGAGCAGTTCTTC.

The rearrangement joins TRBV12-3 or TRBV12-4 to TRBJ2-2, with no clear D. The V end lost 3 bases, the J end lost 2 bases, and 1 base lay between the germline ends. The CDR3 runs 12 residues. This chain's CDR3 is CASSFNTGELFF. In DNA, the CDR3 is TGTGCCAGCAGTTTTAACACCGGGGAGCTGTTTTTT.

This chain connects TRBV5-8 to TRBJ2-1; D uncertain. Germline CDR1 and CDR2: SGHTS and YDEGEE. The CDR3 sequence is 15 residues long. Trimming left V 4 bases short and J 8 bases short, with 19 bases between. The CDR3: CASSLGVVSWDEQFF. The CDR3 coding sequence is TGTGCCAGCAGCCTTGGGGTGGTGAGCTGGGATGAGCAGTTCTTC.

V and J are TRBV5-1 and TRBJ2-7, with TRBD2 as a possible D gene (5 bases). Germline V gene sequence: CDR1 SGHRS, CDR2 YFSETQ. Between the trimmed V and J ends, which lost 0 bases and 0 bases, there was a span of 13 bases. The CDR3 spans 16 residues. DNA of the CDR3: TGCGCCAGCAGCTTGGCGGTCGGGATAAGCTCCTACGAGCAGTACTTC. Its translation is CASSLAVGISSYEQYF.

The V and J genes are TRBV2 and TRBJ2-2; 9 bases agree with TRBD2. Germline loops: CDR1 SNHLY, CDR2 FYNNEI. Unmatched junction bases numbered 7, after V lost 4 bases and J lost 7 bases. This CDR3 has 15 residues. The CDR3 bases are TGTGCCAGCAGTGTTCGAGCGGGAGGACTCGGGGAGCTGTTTTTT. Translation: CASSVRAGGLGELFF.

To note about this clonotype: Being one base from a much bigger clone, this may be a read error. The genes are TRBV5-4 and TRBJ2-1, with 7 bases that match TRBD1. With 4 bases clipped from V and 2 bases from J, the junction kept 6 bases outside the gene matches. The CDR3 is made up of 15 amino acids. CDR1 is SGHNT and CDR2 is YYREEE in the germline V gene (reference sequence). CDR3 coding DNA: TGTGCCAGCAGCCCCGGACAGGCAACCTACAATGAGCAGTTCTTC. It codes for CASSPGQATYNEQFF.

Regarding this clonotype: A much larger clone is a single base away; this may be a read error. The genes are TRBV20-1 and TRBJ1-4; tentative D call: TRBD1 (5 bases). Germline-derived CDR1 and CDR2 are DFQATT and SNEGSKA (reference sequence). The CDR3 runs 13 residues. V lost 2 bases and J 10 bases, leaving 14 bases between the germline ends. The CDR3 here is CSARLWDGGKLFF. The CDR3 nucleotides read TGCAGTGCTAGACTGTGGGACGGTGGAAAACTGTTTTTT.

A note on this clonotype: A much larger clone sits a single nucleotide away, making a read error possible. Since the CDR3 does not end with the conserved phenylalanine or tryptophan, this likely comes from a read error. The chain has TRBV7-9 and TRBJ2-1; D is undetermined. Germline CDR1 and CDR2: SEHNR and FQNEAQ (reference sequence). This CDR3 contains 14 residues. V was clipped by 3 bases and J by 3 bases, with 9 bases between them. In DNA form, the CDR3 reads TGTGCCAGCAGCTTGGATTTACTCTACAATGAGCAGTTCCTC. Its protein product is CASSLDLLYNEQFL.

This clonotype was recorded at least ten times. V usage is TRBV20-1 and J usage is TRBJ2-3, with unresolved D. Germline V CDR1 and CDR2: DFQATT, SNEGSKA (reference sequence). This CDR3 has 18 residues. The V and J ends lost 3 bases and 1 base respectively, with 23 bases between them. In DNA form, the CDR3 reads TGCAGTGCTAGGGAGTTCCCAAGGTTATCCAGCCGCACAGATACGCAGTATTTT. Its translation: CSAREFPRLSSRTDTQYF.

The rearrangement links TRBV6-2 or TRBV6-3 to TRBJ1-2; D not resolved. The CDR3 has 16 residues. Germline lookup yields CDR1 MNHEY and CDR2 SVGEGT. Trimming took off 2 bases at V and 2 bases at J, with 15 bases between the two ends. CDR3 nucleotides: TGTGCCAGCAGTTACCTGTCGCGTCCCGGAAACTATGGCTACACCTTC. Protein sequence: CASSYLSRPGNYGYTF.

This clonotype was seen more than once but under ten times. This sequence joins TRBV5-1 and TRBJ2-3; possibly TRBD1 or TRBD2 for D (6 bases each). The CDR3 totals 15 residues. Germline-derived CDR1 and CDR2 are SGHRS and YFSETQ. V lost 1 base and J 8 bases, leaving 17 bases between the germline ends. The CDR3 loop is CASSLQPAGGGTQYF. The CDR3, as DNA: TGCGCCAGCAGCTTGCAGCCAGCCGGAGGGGGTACGCAGTATTTT.

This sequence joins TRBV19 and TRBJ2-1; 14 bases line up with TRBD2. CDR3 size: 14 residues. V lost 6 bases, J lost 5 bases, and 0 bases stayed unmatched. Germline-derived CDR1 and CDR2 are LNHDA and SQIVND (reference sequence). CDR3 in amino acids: CASRGLAGDNEQFF. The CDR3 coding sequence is TGTGCCAGTAGGGGACTAGCGGGAGACAATGAGCAGTTCTTC.

DNA of the CDR3: TGTGCCAGCGGCGTTAAGACAGGGCCGCCGTCTAGCTACACCTTC. Translating it yields CASGVKTGPPSSYTF. The gene calls are TRBV7-6 and TRBJ1-2; 7 nucleotides align to TRBD1. This CDR3 has 15 amino acids. Germline CDR1 reads SGHVS; CDR2 reads FNYEAQ. V shed 8 bases, J shed 9 bases, and the junction held 18 bases outside the gene matches.